The 14 T cell receptor beta chains reported below all come from one sample, sequenced in a study of cytotoxic CD8 clonotypes in ibrutinib-treated CLL. Data came from immunoSEQ multiplex PCR; TCRdb stores just in-frame clones and leaves some out. The sample yields about 310,000 clones, approximately 80% seen once. Source: PBMCs, taken before ibrutinib treatment. Receptor source: a human donor with chronic lymphocytic leukemia.

V usage is TRBV7-2 and J usage is TRBJ2-3; unclear D gene. This CDR3 is 13 amino acids long. Germline-derived CDR1 and CDR2 are SGHTA and FQGNSA. V lost 0 bases and J lost 10, with 11 bases in between. The chain's CDR3 is CASSLAIRNAQYF. Here the CDR3 DNA reads TGTGCCAGCAGCTTAGCTATAAGGAATGCGCAGTATTTT. The variable domain in full, completed from reference TRBV7-2 and TRBJ2-3, reads GAGVSQSPSNKVTEKGKDVELRCDPISGHTALYWYRQSLGQGLEFLIYFQGNSAPDKSGLPSDRFSAERTGGSVSTLTIQRTQQEDSAVYLCASSLAIRNAQYFGPGTRLTVL.

The chain joins TRBV30 to TRBJ2-3; D is undetermined. CDR3 size: 11 residues. Germline V lookup: CDR1 GTSNPN, CDR2 SVGIG (reference sequence). Between the trimmed V and J ends, which lost 0 bases and 10 bases, there was a span of 8 bases. CDR3 nucleotide sequence: TGTGCCTGGAGTGTACTTTCTGCGCAGTATTTT. This translates into CAWSVLSAQYF.

The rearrangement uses TRBV30 and TRBJ1-1, with 7 nucleotides matching TRBD1. Germline-derived CDR1 and CDR2 are GTSNPN and SVGIG (reference sequence). The trim removed 5 bases at V and 4 bases at J, leaving 19 bases unmatched. The CDR3 has 17 residues. The CDR3: CAWVGLRQGRGGTEAFF. The CDR3 nucleotides read TGTGCCTGGGTCGGTCTTAGACAGGGCAGAGGAGGCACTGAAGCTTTCTTT.

The rearrangement links TRBV7-9 to TRBJ1-2; D uncertain. In germline, CDR1 is SEHNR, CDR2 FQNEAQ (reference sequence). The CDR3 length is 13 residues. V was trimmed by 4 bases and J by 8 bases, leaving 14 bases between them. DNA of the CDR3: TGTGCCAGCAGCTCGGACCCAATTCCGGGCTACACCTTC. This sequence encodes CASSSDPIPGYTF.

With respect to this clone: The DNA is omitted, as the CDR3 cannot be located on it reliably, and the CDR3 follows TCRdb's listing. The chain links TRBV7-9 to TRBJ2-3. Germline loops: CDR1 SEHNR, CDR2 FQNEAQ (reference sequence). Inclusive of both ends, the CDR3 amounts to 16 amino acids. The CDR3 sequence: CASSFWRGVRTDTQYF.

J is TRBJ2-1 and V is TRBV5-1; 10 bases agree with TRBD2. Germline CDR1 reads SGHRS; CDR2 reads YFSETQ. The V segment lost 5 bases and the J segment 6 bases; nucleotides outside the gene matches: 2. This CDR3 region has 13 residues. The CDR3 sequence is CASRLAGVNEQFF. CDR3 nucleotides: TGCGCCAGCAGGCTAGCGGGAGTCAATGAGCAGTTCTTC.

The J gene is TRBJ2-3, the V gene TRBV10-3; tentative D call: TRBD2 (5 bases). Germline assignment: CDR1 ENHRY and CDR2 SYGVKD. CDR3 length: 15 residues. V lost 0 bases to trimming and J lost 4 bases, with 11 bases between them. For the CDR3, the DNA is TGTGCCATCAGTGAGTCAGGTGTCGGGGCAGATACGCAGTATTTT. Encoded protein: CAISESGVGADTQYF.

The gene calls are TRBV19 and TRBJ1-4; D possibly corresponds to TRBD1 (5 bases). This CDR3 spans 15 amino acids. V was cut by 6 bases and J by 7 bases, with 18 bases left in between. Looked up from germline, CDR1 is LNHDA and CDR2 is SQIVND (reference sequence). CDR3 DNA sequence: TGTGCCAGTAGCCCTCAGCCCTCGGGGGGTGAAAAACTGTTTTTT. Encoded protein: CASSPQPSGGEKLFF.

This chain links TRBV7-9 with TRBJ2-2; 7 bases line up with TRBD2. The J segment lost 0 bases and the V segment lost 7 bases, leaving 5 bases of the junction unmatched. CDR3 length: 15 residues. The germline gives CDR1 SEHNR, CDR2 FQNEAQ (reference sequence). The CDR3 DNA reads TGTGCCAGCACCGCTAGCGGAACGAACACCGGGGAGCTGTTTTTT. It specifies CASTASGTNTGELFF.

V and J are TRBV28 and TRBJ2-5, with 10 bases that match TRBD2. Trimming removed 6 bases from V and 4 bases from J; junction bases left unmatched: 11. The CDR3 runs to 16 residues. The germline V gene encodes CDR1 MDHEN and CDR2 SYDVKM. CDR3 bases: TGTGCCAGCAGCCCAGCGCTAGCGGGAGTTGGAGAGACCCAGTACTTC. Translation gives CASSPALAGVGETQYF.

This clone was counted only a few times. J is TRBJ1-2 and V is TRBV30; the D is unclear. Germline loops: CDR1 GTSNPN, CDR2 SVGIG (reference sequence). The CDR3 consists of 12 residues. V lost 3 bases and J lost 0, with 5 bases in between. The DNA of the CDR3 is TGTGCCTGGAGCCGAACTAACTATGGCTACACCTTC. Protein product: CAWSRTNYGYTF.

With regard to this clone: The same CDR3 is also encoded by other DNA sequences in this sample. This chain links TRBV6-5 with TRBJ2-7; 10 positions match TRBD2. Germline lookup yields CDR1 MNHEY and CDR2 SVGAGI. The V segment lost 7 bases and the J segment 2 bases; nucleotides outside the gene matches: 2. The CDR3 extends over 13 amino acids. The CDR3 DNA is TGTGCCAGCAAAGCGGGAGGGCCCTACGAGCAGTACTTC. This codes for CASKAGGPYEQYF.

V gene TRBV5-1 combines with J gene TRBJ2-2; TRBD2 is a possible D gene (5 bases). The CDR3 totals 14 residues. Trimming took 2 bases from V and 7 from J, leaving 12 bases between them. Germline loops: CDR1 SGHRS, CDR2 YFSETQ. CDR3 DNA sequence: TGCGCCAGCAGCTTTTGGGCGGGCAGCGGGGAGCTGTTTTTT. Amino acid sequence: CASSFWAGSGELFF.

The sample holds one count of this clone. V and J are TRBV11-1 and TRBJ1-3; D is unresolved. The length of the CDR3 is 17 residues. Germline loops: CDR1 SGHAT, CDR2 FQDESV (reference sequence). V was shortened by 1 base and J by 2 bases, with 15 bases between the two germline ends. The CDR3 is CASSLVSGSTPGNTIYF. Written as DNA, the CDR3 is TGTGCCAGCAGCTTAGTGTCGGGCAGTACACCTGGAAACACCATATATTTT.